This T cell receptor (beta chain) was found in a study of human T cells and chemical hapten exposure. Time point given: pre-sensitization, week 0. Treatment denoted: therapeutic diphenylcyclopropenone sensitization with weekly scalp DPC. Using its own MiXCR run on the RACE reads, TCRdb lists one record per CDR3 protein. The profile shows approximately 260,000 distinct CDR3 sequences, almost 8% of them singletons. Trimming cost V 5 bases and J 4 bases; bases outside gene matches: 4. The CDR3 sequence is 13 residues long. This sequence joins TRBV12-3 or TRBV12-4 and TRBJ1-2; 7 bases fit TRBD1. The source was whole blood, collected in connection with sensitization to the hapten diphenylcyclopropenone (DPC). The receptor's source is a man between 18 and 29 years old with alopecia areata. Some clones in this sample may be carry-over from other donors' samples. This CDR3 reads CASSPDRLYGYTF. In DNA, the CDR3 is TGTGCCAGCAGTCCGGACAGGCTCTATGGCTACACCTTC.